This T cell receptor beta chain was captured by sequencing in a study of control samples from healthy donors and cancer patients. This CDR3 is built from 14 residues. The ends were cut back, 0 bases at V and 1 base at J, with 6 bases in the middle. From germline, CDR1 is LNHDA and CDR2 SQIVND (reference sequence). TCRdb keeps only in-frame clones here, not all; method: immunoSEQ multiplex PCR. This sample has 95,000 to 150,000 clones, with about 90% found just once. The sequence came from a man between 18 and 29 years old in good health. This chain uses TRBV19 with TRBJ1-1; D gene unclear. Sequenced: blood. CDR3 amino acids: CASSIEGKNTEAFF. The CDR3 nucleotides are TGTGCCAGTAGTATAGAGGGAAAGAACACTGAAGCTTTCTTT.